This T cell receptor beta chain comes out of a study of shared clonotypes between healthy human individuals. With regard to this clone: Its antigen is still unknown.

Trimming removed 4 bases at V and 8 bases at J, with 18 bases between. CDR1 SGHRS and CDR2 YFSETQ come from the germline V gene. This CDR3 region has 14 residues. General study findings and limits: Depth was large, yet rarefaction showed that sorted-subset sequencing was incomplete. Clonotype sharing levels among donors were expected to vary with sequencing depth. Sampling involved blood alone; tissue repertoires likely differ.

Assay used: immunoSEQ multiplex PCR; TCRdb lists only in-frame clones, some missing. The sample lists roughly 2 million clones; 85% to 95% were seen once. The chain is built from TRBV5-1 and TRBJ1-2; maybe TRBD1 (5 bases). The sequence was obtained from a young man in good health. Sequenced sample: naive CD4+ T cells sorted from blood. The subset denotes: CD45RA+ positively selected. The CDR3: CASSTGDGTQGYTF. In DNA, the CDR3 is TGCGCCAGCAGCACTGGGGACGGGACGCAGGGCTACACCTTC. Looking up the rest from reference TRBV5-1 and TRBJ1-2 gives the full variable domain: KAGVTQTPRYLIKTRGQQVTLSCSPISGHRSVSWYQQTPGQGLQFLFEYFSETQRNKGNFPGRFSGRQFSNSRSEMNVSTLELGDSALYLCASSTGDGTQGYTFGSGTRLTVV.